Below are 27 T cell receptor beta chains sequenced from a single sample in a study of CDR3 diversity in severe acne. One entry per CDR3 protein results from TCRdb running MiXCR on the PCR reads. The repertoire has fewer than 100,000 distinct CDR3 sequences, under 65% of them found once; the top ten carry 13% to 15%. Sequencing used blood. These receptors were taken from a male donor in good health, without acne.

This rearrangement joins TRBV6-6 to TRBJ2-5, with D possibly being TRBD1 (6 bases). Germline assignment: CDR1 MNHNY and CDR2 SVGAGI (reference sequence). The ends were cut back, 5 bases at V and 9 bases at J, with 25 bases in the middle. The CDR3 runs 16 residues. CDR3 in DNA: TGTGCCAGCAGTCGGACAGTCCCACACAGCAATCAGCCCCAGTACTTC. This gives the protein CASSRTVPHSNQPQYF.

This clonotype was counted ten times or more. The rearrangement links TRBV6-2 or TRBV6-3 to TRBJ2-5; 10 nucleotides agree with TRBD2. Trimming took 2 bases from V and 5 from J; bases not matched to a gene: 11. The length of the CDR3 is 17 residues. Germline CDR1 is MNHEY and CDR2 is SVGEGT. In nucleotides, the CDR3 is TGTGCCAGCAGTTACGGGCCTAGCGGGAGTGAGAGGGAGACCCAGTACTTC. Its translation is CASSYGPSGSERETQYF.

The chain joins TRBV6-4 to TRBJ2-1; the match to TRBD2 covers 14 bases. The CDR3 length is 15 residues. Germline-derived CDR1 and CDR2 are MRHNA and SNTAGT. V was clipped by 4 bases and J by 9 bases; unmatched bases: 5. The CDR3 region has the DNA TGTGCCAGCAGTGTGACTAGCGGGGGGGCGGGTGAGCAGTTCTTC. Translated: CASSVTSGGAGEQFF.

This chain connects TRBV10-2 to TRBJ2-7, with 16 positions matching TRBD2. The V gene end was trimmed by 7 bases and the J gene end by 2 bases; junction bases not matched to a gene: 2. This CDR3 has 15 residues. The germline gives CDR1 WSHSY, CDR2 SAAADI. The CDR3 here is CASTGLAGGPYEQYF. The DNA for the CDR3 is TGCGCCAGCACGGGACTAGCGGGAGGGCCCTACGAGCAGTACTTC.

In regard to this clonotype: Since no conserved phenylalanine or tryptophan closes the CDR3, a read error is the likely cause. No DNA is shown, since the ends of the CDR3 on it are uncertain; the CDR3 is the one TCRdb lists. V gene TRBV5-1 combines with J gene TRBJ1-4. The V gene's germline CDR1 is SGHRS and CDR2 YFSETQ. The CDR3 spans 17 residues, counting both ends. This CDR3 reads CASTKLAGEAYEQYFGP.

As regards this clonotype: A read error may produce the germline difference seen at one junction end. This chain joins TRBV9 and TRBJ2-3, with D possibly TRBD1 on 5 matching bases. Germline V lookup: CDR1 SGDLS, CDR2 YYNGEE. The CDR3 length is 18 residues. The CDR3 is CASSVVGLAVDHTGTQYF. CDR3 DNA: TGTGCCAGCAGCGTAGTAGGGCTGGCGGTTGACCACACAGGTACGCAGTATTTT.

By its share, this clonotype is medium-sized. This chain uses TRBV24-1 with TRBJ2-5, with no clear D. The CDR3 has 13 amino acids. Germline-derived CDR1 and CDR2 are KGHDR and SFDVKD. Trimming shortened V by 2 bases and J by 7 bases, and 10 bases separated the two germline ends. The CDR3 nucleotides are TGTGCCACCAGTGATTCCCACGATTGGACCCAGTACTTC. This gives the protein CATSDSHDWTQYF.

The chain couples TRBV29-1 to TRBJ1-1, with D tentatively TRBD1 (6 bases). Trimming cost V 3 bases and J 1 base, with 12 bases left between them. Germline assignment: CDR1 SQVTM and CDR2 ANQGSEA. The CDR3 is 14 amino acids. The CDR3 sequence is CSVELGHPNTEAFF. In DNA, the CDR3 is TGCAGCGTTGAGTTGGGACATCCGAACACTGAAGCTTTCTTT.

The CDR3 loop is CASSYSIYQGGYTF. CDR3 nucleotides: TGTGCCAGCAGTTACTCGATCTACCAGGGCGGCTACACCTTC. This rearrangement joins TRBV6-5 to TRBJ1-2; tentatively, D is TRBD1 (5 bases). The V end was cut by 0 bases, the J end by 8 bases, with 13 bases between. The germline V gene has CDR1 MNHEY and CDR2 SVGAGI. The length of the CDR3 is 14 residues.

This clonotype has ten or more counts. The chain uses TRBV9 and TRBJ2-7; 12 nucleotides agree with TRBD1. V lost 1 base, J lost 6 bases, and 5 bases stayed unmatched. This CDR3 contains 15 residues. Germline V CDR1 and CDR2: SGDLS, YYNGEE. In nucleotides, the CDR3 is TGTGCCAGCAGCGTATCTGGGACAGGGGGCTCCGAGCAGTACTTC. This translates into CASSVSGTGGSEQYF. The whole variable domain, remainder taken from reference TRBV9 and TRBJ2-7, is DSGVTQTPKHLITATGQRVTLRCSPRSGDLSVYWYQQSLDQGLQFLIQYYNGEERAKGNILERFSAQQFPDLHSELNLSSLELGDSALYFCASSVSGTGGSEQYFGPGTRLTVT.

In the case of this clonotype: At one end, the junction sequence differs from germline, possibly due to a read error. This chain's CDR3 is CASSPRISLAGDNGQFF. The CDR3 DNA reads TGTGCTAGCAGCCCCCGTATTTCTCTAGCGGGAGACAATGGGCAGTTCTTC. This sequence joins TRBV7-7 and TRBJ2-1, with 10 positions matching TRBD2. The CDR3 sequence is 17 residues long. The germline V gene has CDR1 SSHAT and CDR2 FNYEAQ (reference sequence).

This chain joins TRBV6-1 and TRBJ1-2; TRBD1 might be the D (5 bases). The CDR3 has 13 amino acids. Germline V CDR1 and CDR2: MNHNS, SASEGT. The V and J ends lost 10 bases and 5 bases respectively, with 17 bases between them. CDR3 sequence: CATREPDAYGYTF. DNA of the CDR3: TGTGCCACCAGGGAACCGGATGCATATGGCTACACCTTC.

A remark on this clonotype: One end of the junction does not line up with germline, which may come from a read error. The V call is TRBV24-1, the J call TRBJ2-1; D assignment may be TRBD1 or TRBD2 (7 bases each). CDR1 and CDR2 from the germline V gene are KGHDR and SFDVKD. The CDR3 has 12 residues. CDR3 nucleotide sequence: TGTGCCGTCAGGGGGGGCTACAATGAGCAGTTTTTC. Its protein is CAVRGGYNEQFF.

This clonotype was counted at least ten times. As DNA, the CDR3 is TGCGCCAGCAGCTCACAGGGGGTCACTGAAGCTTTCTTT. It encodes CASSSQGVTEAFF. The chain is built from TRBV5-1 and TRBJ1-1; TRBD1 matches at 8 bases. There are 13 residues in the CDR3. Germline trimming cut 3 bases from V and 4 bases from J; bases unmatched to any gene: 2. Germline V gene sequence: CDR1 SGHRS, CDR2 YFSETQ.

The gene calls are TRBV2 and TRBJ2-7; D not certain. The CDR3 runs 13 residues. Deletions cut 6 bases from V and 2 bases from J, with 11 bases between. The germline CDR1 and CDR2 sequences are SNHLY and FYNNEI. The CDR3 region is CASRINPTYEQYF. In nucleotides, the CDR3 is TGTGCCAGCAGAATTAATCCCACCTACGAGCAGTACTTC.

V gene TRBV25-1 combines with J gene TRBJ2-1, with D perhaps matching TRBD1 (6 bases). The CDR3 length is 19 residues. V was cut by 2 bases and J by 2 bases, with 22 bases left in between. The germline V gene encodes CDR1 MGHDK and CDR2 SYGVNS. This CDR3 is CASSERGISFGYTYNEQFF. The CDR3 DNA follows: TGTGCCAGCAGTGAAAGGGGGATATCCTTTGGCTACACCTACAATGAGCAGTTCTTC.

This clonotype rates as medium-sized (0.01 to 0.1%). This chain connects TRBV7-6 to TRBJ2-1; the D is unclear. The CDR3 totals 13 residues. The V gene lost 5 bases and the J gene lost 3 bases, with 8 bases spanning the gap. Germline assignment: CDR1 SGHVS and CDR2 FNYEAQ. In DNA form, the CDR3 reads TGTGCCAGCAGCAAGGACGGCTACAATGAGCAGTTCTTC. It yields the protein CASSKDGYNEQFF.

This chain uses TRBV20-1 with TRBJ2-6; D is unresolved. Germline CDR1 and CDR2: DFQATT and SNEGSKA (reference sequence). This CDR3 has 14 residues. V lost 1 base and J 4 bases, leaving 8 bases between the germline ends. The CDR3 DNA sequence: TGCAGTGCTAGAGGAAGGCAGGGGGCCAACGTCCTGACTTTC. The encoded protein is CSARGRQGANVLTF.

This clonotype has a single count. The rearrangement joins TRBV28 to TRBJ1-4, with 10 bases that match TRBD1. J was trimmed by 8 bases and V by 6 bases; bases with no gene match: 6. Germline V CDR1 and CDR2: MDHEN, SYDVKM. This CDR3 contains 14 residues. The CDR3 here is CASSPGQGREKLFF. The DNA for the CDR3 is TGTGCCAGCAGCCCGGGACAGGGGAGGGAAAAACTGTTTTTT.

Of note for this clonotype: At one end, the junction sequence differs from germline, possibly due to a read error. The CDR3 loop reads CASSQPGNSPLHF. Here the CDR3 DNA reads TGTGCCAGCAGTCAACCCGGAAATTCACCCCTCCACTTT. The gene calls are TRBV10-3 and TRBJ1-6; D remains ambiguous. The CDR3 runs to 13 residues. Germline values: CDR1 ENHRY, CDR2 SYGVKD.

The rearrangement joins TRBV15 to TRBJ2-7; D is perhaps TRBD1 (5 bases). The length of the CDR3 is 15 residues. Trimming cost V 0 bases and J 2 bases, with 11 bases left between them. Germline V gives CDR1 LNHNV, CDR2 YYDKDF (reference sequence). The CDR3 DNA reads TGTGCCACCAGCAGAGATCGGGTAGGGGCCTACGAGCAGTACTTC. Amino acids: CATSRDRVGAYEQYF.

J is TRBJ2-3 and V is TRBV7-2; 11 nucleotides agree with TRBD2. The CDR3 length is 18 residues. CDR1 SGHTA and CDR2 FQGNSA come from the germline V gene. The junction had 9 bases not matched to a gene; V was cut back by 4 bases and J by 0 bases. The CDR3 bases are TGTGCCAGCAGCTGGGGTAGCGGGGGGGAATCTAGCACAGATACGCAGTATTTT. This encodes CASSWGSGGESSTDTQYF.

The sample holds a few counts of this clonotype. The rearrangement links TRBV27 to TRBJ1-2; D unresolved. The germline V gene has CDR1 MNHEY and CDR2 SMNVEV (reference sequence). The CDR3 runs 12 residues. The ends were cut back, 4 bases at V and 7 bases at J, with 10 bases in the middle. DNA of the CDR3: TGTGCCAGCAGTTCGGCCTCGAGTGGCTACACCTTC. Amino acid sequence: CASSSASSGYTF.

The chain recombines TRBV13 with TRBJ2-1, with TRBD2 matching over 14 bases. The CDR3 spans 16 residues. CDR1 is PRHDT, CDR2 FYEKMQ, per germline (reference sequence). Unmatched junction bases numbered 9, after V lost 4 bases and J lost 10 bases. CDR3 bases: TGTGCCAGCAGCTCCCGGACTAGCGGGAGGTCCCACGAGCAGTTCTTC. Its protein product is CASSSRTSGRSHEQFF.

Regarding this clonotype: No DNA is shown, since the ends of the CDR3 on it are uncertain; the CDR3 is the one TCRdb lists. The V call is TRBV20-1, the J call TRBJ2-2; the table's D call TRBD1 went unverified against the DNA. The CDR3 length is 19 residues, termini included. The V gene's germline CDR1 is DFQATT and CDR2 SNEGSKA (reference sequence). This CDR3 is CSARSGAGANVLTFGELFF.

The CDR3 nucleotides are TGCAGTGCTAGAGATGCGGGGGGACTGCCCCCATACGAGCAGTACTTC. This translates into CSARDAGGLPPYEQYF. This sequence joins TRBV20-1 and TRBJ2-7; TRBD2 matches 8 bases. The CDR3 length is 16 residues. Germline CDR1 reads DFQATT; CDR2 reads SNEGSKA (reference sequence). The V and J ends lost 0 bases and 4 bases, in that order; junction bases with no gene match: 11.

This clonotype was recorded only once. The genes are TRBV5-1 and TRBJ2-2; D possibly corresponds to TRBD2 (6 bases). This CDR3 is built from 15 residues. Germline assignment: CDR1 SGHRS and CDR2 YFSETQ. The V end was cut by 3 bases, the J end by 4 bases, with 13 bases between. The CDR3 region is CASSSLPRGTGELFF. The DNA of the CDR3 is TGCGCCAGCAGCTCACTACCGCGGGGCACCGGGGAGCTGTTTTTT.